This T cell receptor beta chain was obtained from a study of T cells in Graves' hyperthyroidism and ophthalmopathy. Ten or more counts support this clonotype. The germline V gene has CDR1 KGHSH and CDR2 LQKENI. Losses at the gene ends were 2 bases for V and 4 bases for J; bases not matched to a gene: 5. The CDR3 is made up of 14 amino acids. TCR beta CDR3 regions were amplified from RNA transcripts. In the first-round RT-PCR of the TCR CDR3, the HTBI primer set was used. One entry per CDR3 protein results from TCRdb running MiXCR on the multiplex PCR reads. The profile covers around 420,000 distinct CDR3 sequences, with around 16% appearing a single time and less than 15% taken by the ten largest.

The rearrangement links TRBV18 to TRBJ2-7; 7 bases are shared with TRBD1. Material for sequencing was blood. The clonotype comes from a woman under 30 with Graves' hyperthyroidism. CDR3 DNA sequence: TGTGCCAGCTCACCAACAGGGGATCGGTACGAGCAGTACTTC. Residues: CASSPTGDRYEQYF.